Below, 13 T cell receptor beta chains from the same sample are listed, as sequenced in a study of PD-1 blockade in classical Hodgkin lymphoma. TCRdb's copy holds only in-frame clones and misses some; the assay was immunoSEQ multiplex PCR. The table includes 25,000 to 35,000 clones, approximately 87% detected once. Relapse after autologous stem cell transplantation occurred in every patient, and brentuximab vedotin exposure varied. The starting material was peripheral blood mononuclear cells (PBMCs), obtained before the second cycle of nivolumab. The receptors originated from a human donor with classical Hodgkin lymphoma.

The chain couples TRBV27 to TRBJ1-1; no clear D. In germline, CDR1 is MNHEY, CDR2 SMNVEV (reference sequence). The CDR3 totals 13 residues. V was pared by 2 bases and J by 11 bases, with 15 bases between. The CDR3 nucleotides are TGTGCCAGCAGTTTAGGGCAGCTGGTTCCTGCTTTCTTT. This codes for CASSLGQLVPAFF.

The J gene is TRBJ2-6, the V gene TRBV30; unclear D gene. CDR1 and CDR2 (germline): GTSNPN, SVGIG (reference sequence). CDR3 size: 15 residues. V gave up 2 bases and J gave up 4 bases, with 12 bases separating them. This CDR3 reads CAWSTPGRGANVLTF. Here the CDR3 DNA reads TGTGCCTGGAGTACACCCGGCCGGGGGGCCAACGTCCTGACTTTC.

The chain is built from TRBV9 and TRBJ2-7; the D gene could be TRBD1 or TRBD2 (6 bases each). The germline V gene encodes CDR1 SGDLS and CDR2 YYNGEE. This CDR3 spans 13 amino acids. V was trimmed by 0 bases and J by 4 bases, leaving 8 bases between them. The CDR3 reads CASSVAGAYEQYF. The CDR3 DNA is TGTGCCAGCAGCGTAGCGGGGGCGTACGAGCAGTACTTC.

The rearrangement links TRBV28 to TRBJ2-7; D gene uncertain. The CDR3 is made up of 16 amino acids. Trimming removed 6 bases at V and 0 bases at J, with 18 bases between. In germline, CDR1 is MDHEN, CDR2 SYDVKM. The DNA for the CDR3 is TGTGCCAGCAGCCGTTCTCCGGGTTCTAGCTCCTACGAGCAGTACTTC. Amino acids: CASSRSPGSSSYEQYF.

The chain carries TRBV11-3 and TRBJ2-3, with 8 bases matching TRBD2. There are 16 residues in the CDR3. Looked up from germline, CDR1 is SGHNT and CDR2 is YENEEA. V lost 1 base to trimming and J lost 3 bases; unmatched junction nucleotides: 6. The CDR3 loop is CASSLGAGGSTDTQYF. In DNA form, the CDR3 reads TGTGCCAGCAGCTTAGGGGCGGGGGGTAGTACAGATACGCAGTATTTT.

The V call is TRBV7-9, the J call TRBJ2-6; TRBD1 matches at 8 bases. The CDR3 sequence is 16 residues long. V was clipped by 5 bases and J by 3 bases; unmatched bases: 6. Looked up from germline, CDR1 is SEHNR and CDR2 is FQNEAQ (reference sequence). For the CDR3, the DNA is TGTGCCAGCAGCGGCACGACAGGGGATGGGGCCAACGTCCTGACTTTC. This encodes CASSGTTGDGANVLTF. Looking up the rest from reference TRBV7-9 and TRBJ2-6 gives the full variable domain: DTGVSQNPRHKITKRGQNVTFRCDPISEHNRLYWYRQTLGQGPEFLTYFQNEAQLEKSRLLSDRFSAERPKGSFSTLEIQRTEQGDSAMYLCASSGTTGDGANVLTFGAGSRLTVL.

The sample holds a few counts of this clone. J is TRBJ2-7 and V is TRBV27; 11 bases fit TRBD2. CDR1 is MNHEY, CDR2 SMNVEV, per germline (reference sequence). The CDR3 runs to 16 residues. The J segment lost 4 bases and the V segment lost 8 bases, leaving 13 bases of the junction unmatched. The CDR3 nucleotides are TGTGCCAGCCTTAAAACGACTAGCGGGACCTCATACGAGCAGTACTTC. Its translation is CASLKTTSGTSYEQYF.

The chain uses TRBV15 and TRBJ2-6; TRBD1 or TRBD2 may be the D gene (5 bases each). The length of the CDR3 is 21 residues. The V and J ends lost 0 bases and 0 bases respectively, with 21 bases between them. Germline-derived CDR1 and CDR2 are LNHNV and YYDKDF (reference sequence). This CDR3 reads CATSRDPPTGGLFSGANVLTF. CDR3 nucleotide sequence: TGTGCCACCAGCAGAGATCCCCCTACAGGAGGCCTCTTCTCTGGGGCCAACGTCCTGACTTTC.

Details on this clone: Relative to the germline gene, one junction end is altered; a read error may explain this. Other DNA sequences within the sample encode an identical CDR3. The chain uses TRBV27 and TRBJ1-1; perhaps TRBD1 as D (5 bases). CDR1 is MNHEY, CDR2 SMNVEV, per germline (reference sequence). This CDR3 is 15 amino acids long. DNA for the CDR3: TGTGCCAGCAGCTTCGGGGCCGCTTTGGGCACTGAAGCGTTCTTT. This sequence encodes CASSFGAALGTEAFF.

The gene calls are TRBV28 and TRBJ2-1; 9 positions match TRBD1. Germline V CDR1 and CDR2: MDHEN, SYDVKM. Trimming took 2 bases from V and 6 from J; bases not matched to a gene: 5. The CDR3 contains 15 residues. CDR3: CASSLPGQGINEQFF. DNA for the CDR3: TGTGCCAGCAGTTTACCGGGACAGGGTATCAATGAGCAGTTCTTC.

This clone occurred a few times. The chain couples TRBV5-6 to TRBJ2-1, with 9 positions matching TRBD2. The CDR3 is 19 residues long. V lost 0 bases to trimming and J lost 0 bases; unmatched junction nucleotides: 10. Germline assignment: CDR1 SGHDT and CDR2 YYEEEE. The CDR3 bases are TGTGCCAGCAGCTTGGGTGTAGCGGGGGCTTCGAGCTCCTACAATGAGCAGTTCTTC. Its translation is CASSLGVAGASSSYNEQFF.

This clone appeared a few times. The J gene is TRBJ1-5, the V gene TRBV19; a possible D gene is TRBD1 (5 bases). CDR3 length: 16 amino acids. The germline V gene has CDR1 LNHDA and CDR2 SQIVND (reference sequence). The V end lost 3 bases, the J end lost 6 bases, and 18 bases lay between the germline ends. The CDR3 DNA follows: TGTGCCAGTAGTATGCTGGGCCAGGGAGAGGGTCAGCCCCAGCATTTT. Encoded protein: CASSMLGQGEGQPQHF.

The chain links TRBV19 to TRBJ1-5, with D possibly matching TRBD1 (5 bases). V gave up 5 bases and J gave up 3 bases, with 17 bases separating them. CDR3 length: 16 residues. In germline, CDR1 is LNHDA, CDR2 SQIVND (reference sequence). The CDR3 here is CASSSARQGYNQPQHF. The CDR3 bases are TGTGCCAGTAGTTCGGCCAGGCAGGGCTACAATCAGCCCCAGCATTTT. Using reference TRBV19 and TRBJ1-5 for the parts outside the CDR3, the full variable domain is DGGITQSPKYLFRKEGQNVTLSCEQNLNHDAMYWYRQDPGQGLRLIYYSQIVNDFQKGDIAEGYSVSREKKESFPLTVTSAQKNPTAFYLCASSSARQGYNQPQHFGDGTRLSIL.